This T cell receptor beta chain came from a study of T cell repertoires in cytomegalovirus infection. Study as a whole: CMV epitopes, recently identified HLA-C-restricted and well-studied HLA-B-restricted, were used. Matching HLA type and CMV infection were both indicated by public TCR beta signatures.

Comments on this clonotype: The antigen is unknown.

One entry per CDR3 protein, called by TCRdb with MiXCR from the reads. This table has some 940,000 distinct CDR3 sequences, less than 35% appearing once. The sequencing here drew on cultured CD8+ T cells from PBMCs, taken from culture after CMV antigen stimulation. The receptor comes from a human donor in good health (CMV status not recorded). Some clones in this sample may be carry-over from other donors' samples.

CDR3 DNA: TGTGCCAGCAGTTACTCGCGGCTTCCGAACACTGAAGCTTTCTTT. Its protein product is CASSYSRLPNTEAFF. This chain connects TRBV6-5 to TRBJ1-1; no clear D gene. CDR1 is MNHEY and CDR2 is SVGAGI in the germline V gene. CDR3 size: 15 residues. Deletions cut 0 bases from V and 1 base from J, with 9 bases between.